A selection of T cell receptor beta chains follows, all from one sample in a study of T cells in Graves' hyperthyroidism and ophthalmopathy. TCRdb processed the multiplex PCR reads anew with MiXCR; each CDR3 protein has one entry. The sample consists of around 300,000 distinct CDR3 sequences, about 13% of them appearing once. Sequencing input: blood. Every receptor here comes from a woman aged 40-49 years with Graves' hyperthyroidism. Both conserved end residues are part of each CDR3. The order of the fields is J gene, clone size, V gene, D gene, CDR3 protein, CDR3 DNA. The D gene is left open where the match is weak. Clone sizes are given selectively: once, few, many, or a class where the clone is expanded.

j_gene: TRBJ1-2
abundance: many
v_gene: TRBV20-1
d_gene: .
CDR3aa: CSARLDILSYGYTF
CDR3nt: TGCAGTGCTAGGTTGGACATTCTCTCCTATGGCTACACCTTC

j_gene: TRBJ2-1
abundance: few
v_gene: TRBV7-9
d_gene: .
CDR3aa: CASSPGTAPEQFF
CDR3nt: TGTGCCAGCAGCCCGGGCACAGCCCCCGAGCAGTTCTTC

j_gene: TRBJ2-5
abundance: many
v_gene: TRBV2
d_gene: TRBD1
CDR3aa: CASSEWRDRQETQYF
CDR3nt: TGTGCCAGCAGCGAGTGGAGGGACAGGCAAGAGACCCAGTACTTC

j_gene: TRBJ1-1
abundance: many
v_gene: TRBV27
d_gene: .
CDR3aa: CASSLGLKGSTEAFF
CDR3nt: TGTGCCAGCAGTTTGGGCCTAAAGGGAAGCACTGAAGCTTTCTTT

j_gene: TRBJ2-3
abundance: .
v_gene: TRBV7-9
d_gene: TRBD2
CDR3aa: CASSLRGLAGDPLCSTDTQYF
CDR3nt: TGTGCCAGCAGCTTAAGAGGACTAGCGGGAGATCCCCTTTGTAGCACAGATACGCAGTATTTT

j_gene: TRBJ2-7
abundance: many
v_gene: TRBV12-3/TRBV12-4
d_gene: .
CDR3aa: CASSSVPYEQYF
CDR3nt: TGTGCCAGCAGTTCGGTACCTTACGAGCAGTACTTC

j_gene: TRBJ2-5
abundance: .
v_gene: TRBV7-7
d_gene: .
CDR3aa: CASSLNVKETQYF
CDR3nt: TGTGCTAGCAGCTTAAACGTAAAAGAGACCCAGTACTTC

j_gene: TRBJ1-2
abundance: .
v_gene: TRBV9
d_gene: .
CDR3aa: CASSVAGEGNGYTF
CDR3nt: TGTGCCAGCAGCGTAGCAGGGGAAGGTAATGGCTACACCTTC

j_gene: TRBJ1-4
abundance: many
v_gene: TRBV6-1
d_gene: .
CDR3aa: CASSEGMGHEKLFF
CDR3nt: TGTGCCAGCAGTGAAGGGATGGGGCATGAAAAACTGTTTTTT

j_gene: TRBJ2-3
abundance: many
v_gene: TRBV7-9
d_gene: .
CDR3aa: CASSPVDGRDTQYF
CDR3nt: TGTGCCAGCAGTCCAGTGGACGGACGGGATACGCAGTATTTT

j_gene: TRBJ1-1
abundance: many
v_gene: TRBV12-3/TRBV12-4
d_gene: .
CDR3aa: CASSLPQGGAFF
CDR3nt: TGTGCCAGCAGTCTCCCCCAGGGAGGGGCTTTCTTT

j_gene: TRBJ2-1
abundance: few
v_gene: TRBV11-1
d_gene: .
CDR3aa: CASSLPLPWGNEQFF
CDR3nt: TGTGCCAGCAGCTTACCACTTCCCTGGGGCAATGAGCAGTTCTTC

j_gene: TRBJ2-5
abundance: .
v_gene: TRBV24-1
d_gene: TRBD2
CDR3aa: CATSDWTSGRVETQYF
CDR3nt: TGTGCCACCAGTGATTGGACTAGCGGGAGAGTAGAGACCCAGTACTTC

j_gene: TRBJ2-2
abundance: .
v_gene: TRBV27
d_gene: TRBD2
CDR3aa: CASSPLAGVKSTGELFF
CDR3nt: TGTGCCAGCAGTCCGTTAGCGGGAGTAAAGTCCACCGGGGAGCTGTTTTTT

j_gene: TRBJ1-5
abundance: many
v_gene: TRBV6-1
d_gene: TRBD1
CDR3aa: CASSKQGGSNQPQHF
CDR3nt: TGTGCCAGCAGTAAACAGGGGGGGAGCAATCAGCCCCAGCATTTT

j_gene: TRBJ2-1
abundance: few
v_gene: TRBV7-7
d_gene: .
CDR3aa: CASSPLGELNEQFF
CDR3nt: TGTGCTAGCAGCCCTCTTGGGGAGTTGAATGAGCAGTTCTTC

j_gene: TRBJ1-4
abundance: .
v_gene: TRBV5-5
d_gene: .
CDR3aa: CASSLEARATNEKLFF
CDR3nt: TGTGCCAGCAGCTTGGAGGCCAGAGCAACTAATGAAAAACTGTTTTTT

j_gene: TRBJ2-1
abundance: .
v_gene: TRBV7-6
d_gene: TRBD2
CDR3aa: CASSLAGTSLFF
CDR3nt: TGTGCCAGCAGCTTAGCAGGGACTAGTCTGTTCTTC

j_gene: TRBJ1-1
abundance: many
v_gene: TRBV4-2
d_gene: .
CDR3aa: CASSQDPGDTEAFF
CDR3nt: TGTGCCAGCAGCCAAGACCCCGGTGACACTGAAGCTTTCTTT

j_gene: TRBJ2-7
abundance: many
v_gene: TRBV19
d_gene: TRBD1
CDR3aa: CASSTGTGWAYEQYF
CDR3nt: TGTGCCAGTAGTACCGGGACAGGGTGGGCTTACGAGCAGTACTTC

j_gene: TRBJ2-2
abundance: .
v_gene: TRBV5-6
d_gene: .
CDR3aa: CASSLVGRRNTGELFF
CDR3nt: TGTGCCAGCAGCTTGGTCGGCAGGAGGAACACCGGGGAGCTGTTTTTT

j_gene: TRBJ1-5
abundance: many
v_gene: TRBV2
d_gene: .
CDR3aa: CASSEQRGNQPQHF
CDR3nt: TGTGCCAGCAGTGAACAGCGGGGAAATCAGCCCCAGCATTTT

j_gene: TRBJ1-1
abundance: .
v_gene: TRBV11-2
d_gene: TRBD1
CDR3aa: CASSLDRVSAEAFF
CDR3nt: TGTGCCAGCAGCTTGGACAGGGTATCCGCTGAAGCTTTCTTT

j_gene: TRBJ2-1
abundance: many
v_gene: TRBV12-3/TRBV12-4
d_gene: TRBD2
CDR3aa: CASSDRGAREGNEQFF
CDR3nt: TGTGCCAGCAGTGACCGGGGGGCGCGGGAGGGCAATGAGCAGTTCTTC

j_gene: TRBJ2-5
abundance: .
v_gene: TRBV6-6
d_gene: TRBD2
CDR3aa: CASSYSPSGKETQYF
CDR3nt: TGTGCCAGCAGTTACTCGCCTAGCGGGAAAGAGACCCAGTACTTC

j_gene: TRBJ1-2
abundance: .
v_gene: TRBV6-1
d_gene: .
CDR3aa: CTSSHGLPVLYGYTF
CDR3nt: TGTACCAGCAGTCACGGACTTCCCGTCCTTTATGGCTACACCTTC

j_gene: TRBJ2-7
abundance: many
v_gene: TRBV27
d_gene: TRBD2
CDR3aa: CASSFSGSGRAPEQYF
CDR3nt: TGTGCCAGCAGTTTTTCTGGTAGCGGGAGGGCGCCCGAGCAGTACTTC

j_gene: TRBJ1-3
abundance: .
v_gene: TRBV18
d_gene: .
CDR3aa: CASSPSVISGNTIYF
CDR3nt: TGTGCCAGCTCACCGAGCGTGATCTCTGGAAACACCATATATTTT

j_gene: TRBJ2-7
abundance: many
v_gene: TRBV4-1
d_gene: .
CDR3aa: CASSQEGLTRSSYEQYF
CDR3nt: TGCGCCAGCAGCCAAGAGGGGCTGACAAGGAGCTCCTACGAGCAGTACTTC

j_gene: TRBJ2-1
abundance: many
v_gene: TRBV11-2
d_gene: TRBD1
CDR3aa: CASSSGQLRSYNEQFF
CDR3nt: TGTGCCAGCAGCTCGGGACAGCTTCGCTCCTACAATGAGCAGTTCTTC